The 27 T cell receptor beta chains in this list originate from one sample, sequenced in a study of blood T cells in healthy people across ages. Sample-barcoded 5' priming and a J-beta primer mix drove a second PCR of roughly 6 to 12 cycles. TCRdb independently ran MiXCR on the 5' RACE reads; one entry per CDR3 protein. The data hold roughly 1,300,000 distinct CDR3 sequences, with 55% to 75% observed a single time. The sequenced sample was blood. These receptors came from a man between 18 and 29 years old in good health.

This sequence joins TRBV2 and TRBJ2-3; no clear D gene. V gave up 4 bases and J gave up 4 bases, with 9 bases separating them. Germline V gene sequence: CDR1 SNHLY, CDR2 FYNNEI. The CDR3 spans 13 residues. CDR3 region: CASSVFGADTQYF. In DNA form, the CDR3 reads TGTGCCAGCAGTGTTTTTGGGGCAGATACGCAGTATTTT.

The sample holds a few counts of this clonotype. The rearrangement joins TRBV12-3 or TRBV12-4 to TRBJ1-5; D unresolved. This CDR3 spans 13 amino acids. Trimming took off 6 bases at V and 0 bases at J, with 6 bases between the two ends. The DNA for the CDR3 is TGTGCCAGCAGCAGGATTAGCAATCAGCCCCAGCATTTT. Amino acid sequence: CASSRISNQPQHF.

The rearrangement links TRBV29-1 to TRBJ1-6, with 7 bases that match TRBD1. The trim removed 6 bases at V and 10 bases at J, leaving 9 bases unmatched. CDR1 is SQVTM and CDR2 is ANQGSEA in the germline V gene. The CDR3 is made up of 13 amino acids. The CDR3 loop is CSVGQAEGSPLHF. In nucleotides, the CDR3 is TGCAGCGTCGGACAGGCGGAGGGCTCACCCCTCCACTTT. Full variable domain (remainder filled in from reference TRBV29-1 and TRBJ1-6): SAVISQKPSRDICQRGTSLTIQCQVDSQVTMMFWYRQQPGQSLTLIATANQGSEATYESGFVIDKFPISRPNLTFSTLTVSNMSPEDSSIYLCSVGQAEGSPLHFGNGTRLTVT.

This clonotype was detected only a few times. The chain carries TRBV20-1 and TRBJ2-1, with 10 bases identical to TRBD2. Germline V gives CDR1 DFQATT, CDR2 SNEGSKA (reference sequence). V was clipped by 5 bases and J by 0 bases; unmatched bases: 10. The CDR3 spans 17 residues. The CDR3 sequence is CSAFDTSGVSSYNEQFF. The CDR3 coding sequence is TGCAGTGCTTTCGATACTAGCGGGGTTAGCTCCTACAATGAGCAGTTCTTC.

This clonotype was detected only a few times. The V call is TRBV6-5, the J call TRBJ2-3; unclear D gene. The CDR3 sequence is 12 residues long. Trimming pared 8 bases from V and 0 bases from J, leaving 6 bases between. Germline V CDR1 and CDR2: MNHEY, SVGAGI. CDR3 in DNA: TGTGCCAGCGGATCTAGCACAGATACGCAGTATTTT. Residues: CASGSSTDTQYF.

J is TRBJ2-5 and V is TRBV12-3 or TRBV12-4; 8 positions match TRBD2. V was clipped by 5 bases and J by 3 bases; unmatched bases: 5. The CDR3 totals 14 residues. The CDR3 DNA is TGTGCCAGCAGTGGAAGCGGGGGTGAAGAGACCCAGTACTTC. Amino acid sequence: CASSGSGGEETQYF.

J is TRBJ2-2 and V is TRBV5-6; D unresolved. Trimming took off 3 bases at V and 0 bases at J, with 6 bases between the two ends. Germline V gene lookup returns CDR1 SGHDT and CDR2 YYEEEE. The CDR3 is made up of 14 amino acids. CDR3 amino acids: CASSSIANTGELFF. For the CDR3, the DNA is TGTGCCAGCAGCTCGATCGCGAACACCGGGGAGCTGTTTTTT.

This clonotype turned up a few times. The chain carries TRBV9 and TRBJ2-3; 7 bases agree with TRBD1. V gave up 4 bases and J gave up 2 bases; unmatched junction bases: 7. The CDR3 has 15 amino acids. CDR1 and CDR2 from the germline V gene are SGDLS and YYNGEE. The CDR3 DNA is TGTGCCAGCAGCTTCGGACAGGCCTTCACAGATACGCAGTATTTT. The encoded protein is CASSFGQAFTDTQYF.

A single count supports this clonotype. The chain employs TRBV6-5 and TRBJ2-4, with TRBD1 identical over 7 bases. The J call may be mistaken, given a closer DNA end match to TRBJ2-7. This CDR3 has 16 residues. Per germline, CDR1 MNHEY and CDR2 SVGAGI. Written as DNA, the CDR3 is TGTGCCAGCAGACCCTACAGGGGCGCCTTAAGGGACGAGCAGTACTTC. This encodes CASRPYRGALRDEQYF.

This clonotype was seen only a few times. V usage is TRBV20-1 and J usage is TRBJ2-4, with D maybe TRBD1 (5 bases). Trimming cost V 0 bases and J 5 bases, with 23 bases left between them. The CDR3 is 18 amino acids. CDR1 and CDR2 (germline): DFQATT, SNEGSKA (reference sequence). The CDR3 sequence: CSARDSLRWGERQNIQYF. The CDR3 nucleotides are TGCAGTGCTAGAGATAGTTTACGATGGGGCGAGAGGCAAAACATTCAGTACTTC.

The chain links TRBV15 to TRBJ2-7, with D perhaps matching TRBD1 (5 bases). The end of the DNA fits TRBJ2-5 better, so the J call may be wrong. CDR1 and CDR2 from the germline V gene are LNHNV and YYDKDF (reference sequence). The CDR3 loop spans 12 amino acids. As DNA, the CDR3 is TGTGCCACCAGCCGAGCAGGGGAGACCCAGTACTTC. It is translated as CATSRAGETQYF.

This clonotype has just a few counts. This chain links TRBV27 with TRBJ1-1; no definite D call. Germline V gene sequence: CDR1 MNHEY, CDR2 SMNVEV (reference sequence). CDR3 length: 13 amino acids. Trimming took 5 bases from V and 2 from J, leaving 9 bases between them. The DNA for the CDR3 is TGTGCCAGCAGTGATCAGCGTAACACTGAAGCTTTCTTT. Its translation: CASSDQRNTEAFF.

The table lists this clonotype with a few counts. The rearrangement links TRBV7-9 to TRBJ2-7; no clear D. Germline V gene lookup returns CDR1 SEHNR and CDR2 FQNEAQ (reference sequence). This CDR3 contains 15 residues. The V and J ends lost 1 base and 0 bases respectively, with 10 bases between them. The CDR3 DNA reads as TGTGCCAGCAGCTTAGTCGGGTCCGCCTCCTACGAGCAGTACTTC. Translated, it gives CASSLVGSASYEQYF.

This clonotype has a handful of counts. This chain uses TRBV10-3 with TRBJ2-1, with D possibly matching TRBD2 (5 bases). With 8 bases removed from V and 6 bases from J, the gap between germline ends came to 11 bases. CDR3 length: 12 amino acids. Germline V gene data show CDR1 as ENHRY and CDR2 as SYGVKD. The DNA of the CDR3 is TGTGCCATCCAAGGACTTTCCAATGAGCAGTTCTTC. It specifies CAIQGLSNEQFF.

CDR3 amino acids: CSVYLGDSYEQYF. The DNA of the CDR3 is TGCAGCGTTTATTTGGGGGATTCCTACGAGCAGTACTTC. The V and J genes are TRBV29-1 and TRBJ2-7, with D perhaps being TRBD1 or TRBD2 (5 bases each). The CDR3 contains 13 residues. The germline V and J ends were trimmed by 5 bases and 1 base, with 12 bases remaining between them. CDR1 is SQVTM and CDR2 is ANQGSEA in the germline V gene.

This clonotype was seen more than once but under ten times. The chain recombines TRBV12-3 or TRBV12-4 with TRBJ2-4, with TRBD2 as a possible D gene (6 bases). The CDR3 is 14 amino acids. V was trimmed by 6 bases and J by 7 bases, leaving 16 bases between them. CDR3 residues: CASSPGLTGNIQYF. CDR3 nucleotide sequence: TGTGCCAGCAGCCCGGGACTGACTGGTAACATTCAGTACTTC.

This chain joins TRBV19 and TRBJ1-5; D call uncertain. V was shortened by 3 bases and J by 3 bases, with 12 bases between the two germline ends. This CDR3 is 15 amino acids long. Germline CDR1 LNHDA, CDR2 SQIVND (reference sequence). CDR3 sequence: CASSITGPSNQPQHF. Written as DNA, the CDR3 is TGTGCCAGTAGTATTACCGGGCCCTCCAATCAGCCCCAGCATTTT. The full variable domain, its missing parts supplied by reference TRBV19 and TRBJ1-5, is DGGITQSPKYLFRKEGQNVTLSCEQNLNHDAMYWYRQDPGQGLRLIYYSQIVNDFQKGDIAEGYSVSREKKESFPLTVTSAQKNPTAFYLCASSITGPSNQPQHFGDGTRLSIL.

This chain links TRBV29-1 with TRBJ2-6; D is unclear. V was shortened by 6 bases and J by 2 bases, with 8 bases between the two germline ends. CDR1 is SQVTM and CDR2 is ANQGSEA in the germline V gene. CDR3 length equals 13 residues. The CDR3, as DNA: TGCAGCGTAATGGCCGCTGGGGCCAACGTCCTGACTTTC. As protein: CSVMAAGANVLTF.

The chain employs TRBV5-1 and TRBJ1-2; 10 bases agree with TRBD1. With V trimmed by 5 bases and J by 3 bases, 10 bases remained unmatched. Germline CDR1 reads SGHRS; CDR2 reads YFSETQ. This CDR3 region has 16 residues. Here the CDR3 DNA reads TGCGCCAGCAGTCACCTCCGGGACAGGGGCGACTATGGCTACACCTTC. It encodes CASSHLRDRGDYGYTF.

The rearrangement joins TRBV29-1 to TRBJ1-3, with D unresolved. Germline lookup yields CDR1 SQVTM and CDR2 ANQGSEA. The CDR3 extends over 14 amino acids. V lost 6 bases, J lost 7 bases, and 19 bases lay in between. The CDR3 nucleotides read TGCAGCGTGGTATCCCCAAGGGTAGTGAACACCATATATTTT. Encoded protein: CSVVSPRVVNTIYF.

This chain links TRBV11-3 with TRBJ2-1; 9 bases line up with TRBD2. V dropped 4 bases and J dropped 8; count of bases not matched to a gene: 6. From germline, CDR1 is SGHNT and CDR2 YENEEA. The CDR3 contains 14 residues. CDR3 in amino acids: CASSSGTSSHEQFF. CDR3 bases: TGTGCCAGCAGCTCCGGGACTAGCAGCCATGAGCAGTTCTTC.

The rearrangement uses TRBV4-2 and TRBJ2-1; tentatively, D is TRBD2 (6 bases). The CDR3 is 13 amino acids. Per the germline V gene, CDR1 is LGHNA and CDR2 is YNFKEQ. V was clipped by 11 bases and J by 6 bases, with 17 bases between them. CDR3 DNA sequence: TGTGCCTCCCGGGAGACCGGCGGCAATGAGCAGTTCTTC. Translating it yields CASRETGGNEQFF.

The CDR3 coding sequence is TGTGCCAGCAGTTCCGGCCTAGCGGAAGGGCCGGGGACAGATACGCAGTATTTT. Protein sequence: CASSSGLAEGPGTDTQYF. The chain carries TRBV5-6 and TRBJ2-3; 7 bases are a match to TRBD2. There are 18 residues in the CDR3. Per the germline V gene, CDR1 is SGHDT and CDR2 is YYEEEE. The ends lost 5 bases at V and 3 bases at J; junction bases unmatched: 18.

The rearrangement links TRBV10-1 to TRBJ2-3, with TRBD2 as a possible D gene (6 bases). Trimming left V 3 bases short and J 1 base short, with 14 bases between. Germline assignment: CDR1 WNHNN and CDR2 SYGVQD (reference sequence). The CDR3 contains 16 residues. CDR3 nucleotide sequence: TGCGCCAGCAGTGATCGGTTGACGGGGGGCACAGATACGCAGTATTTT. Encoded protein: CASSDRLTGGTDTQYF.

Notes on this clonotype: One end of the junction does not line up with germline, which may come from a read error. This sequence joins TRBV4-1 and TRBJ1-1; TRBD1 agrees at 8 bases. The CDR3 totals 17 residues. Germline CDR1 MGHRA, CDR2 YSYEKL. CDR3 nucleotide sequence: TGCGTCAGCAGCCAAGTATGGGTGGACAGGGCCAACACTGAAGCTTTCTTT. As protein: CVSSQVWVDRANTEAFF.

The chain employs TRBV7-9 and TRBJ2-2, with unresolved D. In germline, CDR1 is SEHNR, CDR2 FQNEAQ (reference sequence). The V end lost 1 base, the J end lost 5 bases, and 8 bases lay between the germline ends. The CDR3 has 14 residues. The CDR3 spells CASSLDYGTGELFF. As DNA, the CDR3 is TGTGCCAGCAGCTTAGATTATGGGACCGGGGAGCTGTTTTTT.

V gene TRBV15 combines with J gene TRBJ2-5; D possibly matches TRBD1 or TRBD2 (5 bases each). Germline CDR1 LNHNV, CDR2 YYDKDF (reference sequence). This CDR3 is built from 13 residues. V lost 3 bases to trimming and J lost 13 bases, with 18 bases between them. This CDR3 reads CATSRAGTAGSYF. The CDR3, as DNA: TGTGCCACCAGCAGGGCTGGGACGGCCGGGTCGTACTTC. The whole variable domain, filled in from reference TRBV15 and TRBJ2-5, reads DAMVIQNPRYQVTQFGKPVTLSCSQTLNHNVMYWYQQKSSQAPKLLFHYYDKDFNNEADTPDNFQSRRPNTSFCFLDIRSPGLGDTAMYLCATSRAGTAGSYFGPGTRLLVL.